A selection of T cell receptor beta chains follows, all from one sample in a study of graft-versus-host responses after intestinal transplantation. No antigen is known for these receptors. TCRdb's table, derived via immunoSEQ multiplex PCR, lists solely in-frame clones and lacks some. The sample yields around 110,000 clones, about nine tenths seen once. Sequences were derived from unstimulated CD4+ T cells sorted from spleen or lymph node cells, sampled before transplant. These receptor sequences come from a human donor who was the organ donor for an intestinal transplant. CDR3s include the opening cysteine and the closing phenylalanine or tryptophan. The order of the fields is CDR3 DNA, CDR3 protein, V gene, J gene, clone size, D gene. The D gene is left open where the match is weak. Not all rows give a size; the values are once, few, many and, for expanded clones, a class.

DNA: TGTGCCAGTACTATCGCGGCGGGGGGTGAGCAGTTCTTC; CDR3: CASTIAAGGEQFF; V: TRBV6-6; J: TRBJ2-1; size: NA; D: TRBD2
DNA: TGTGCCAGCAGGGGCTTGAGGACGGATCCTTCGGGCTACACCTTC; CDR3: CASRGLRTDPSGYTF; V: TRBV27; J: TRBJ1-2; size: few; D: NA
DNA: TGCGCCAGCAGCCACTGGGGACAGGGGTCAGATACGCAGTATTTT; CDR3: CASSHWGQGSDTQYF; V: TRBV4-1; J: TRBJ2-3; size: NA; D: TRBD1
DNA: TGTGCCAGCAGAGACACCGAGCAGTACTTC; CDR3: CASRDTEQYF; V: TRBV9; J: TRBJ2-7; size: NA; D: NA
DNA: TGTGCCAGCAGCTGGACAGGGGGCCAGCCCCAGCATTTT; CDR3: CASSWTGGQPQHF; V: TRBV7-3; J: TRBJ1-5; size: NA; D: TRBD1
DNA: TGTGCCAGCGGTGAAGGGGGTGGCTACACCTTC; CDR3: CASGEGGGYTF; V: TRBV6-1; J: TRBJ1-2; size: NA; D: NA
DNA: TGTGCCAGCAGCCCCTCGCCGACGTCCTCCGCCTTAGCGGGGGACAATGAGCAGTTCTTC; CDR3: CASSPSPTSSALAGDNEQFF; V: TRBV7-3; J: TRBJ2-1; size: NA; D: TRBD2
DNA: TGTGCCAGCAGCGCCCGGCAACCGAACACTGAAGCTTTCTTT; CDR3: CASSARQPNTEAFF; V: TRBV9; J: TRBJ1-1; size: NA; D: NA
DNA: TGTGCCAGCATGAGGGGGCGCTCGGACACTGAAGCTTTCTTT; CDR3: CASMRGRSDTEAFF; V: TRBV6-5; J: TRBJ1-1; size: NA; D: TRBD1
DNA: TGCGCCAGCAGCGGACAGGGGGGTTTCCGGAACACTGAAGCTTTCTTT; CDR3: CASSGQGGFRNTEAFF; V: TRBV4-3; J: TRBJ1-1; size: NA; D: TRBD1
DNA: TGTGCCAGCAGCTCCGGATACTATGGCTACACCTTC; CDR3: CASSSGYYGYTF; V: TRBV11-3; J: TRBJ1-2; size: NA; D: NA
DNA: TGTGCCAGCAGCTTACTGGGCGGGGCGGTTTCCTACAATGAGCAGTTCTTC; CDR3: CASSLLGGAVSYNEQFF; V: TRBV7-3; J: TRBJ2-1; size: NA; D: NA
DNA: TGTGCCAGCAGCTTCAATCGCGGTGGAAAACTGTTTTTT; CDR3: CASSFNRGGKLFF; V: TRBV7-8; J: TRBJ1-4; size: NA; D: NA
DNA: TGCAGTGCTTCGGGGCAAGAGACCCAGTACTTC; CDR3: CSASGQETQYF; V: TRBV20-1; J: TRBJ2-5; size: NA; D: NA
DNA: TGTGCCAGCAGCTTGGGTACCCTCGTTAGGGCTGAAGCTTTCTTT; CDR3: CASSLGTLVRAEAFF; V: TRBV5-5; J: TRBJ1-1; size: NA; D: NA
DNA: TGCGCCAGCACAATCCACGGCGGGAGGGCCAGGGGCACCGGGGAGCTGTTTTTT; CDR3: CASTIHGGRARGTGELFF; V: TRBV10-1; J: TRBJ2-2; size: few; D: TRBD2
DNA: TGTGCCAGTAGTATCGGTCCGGCGTATAATTCACCCCTCCACTTT; CDR3: CASSIGPAYNSPLHF; V: TRBV19; J: TRBJ1-6; size: NA; D: NA
DNA: TGTGCCAGCAGCGTAGTGGGGCAGGGAACCGGGGAGCTGTTTTTT; CDR3: CASSVVGQGTGELFF; V: TRBV9; J: TRBJ2-2; size: NA; D: NA
DNA: TGTGCCAGCAGCACAGGGACTAGCGGGGGCCAAGAGACCCAGTACTTC; CDR3: CASSTGTSGGQETQYF; V: TRBV5-5; J: TRBJ2-5; size: once; D: TRBD2
DNA: TGTGCCAGCAGTGAAGCAGGGAACTATGGCTACACCTTC; CDR3: CASSEAGNYGYTF; V: TRBV2; J: TRBJ1-2; size: NA; D: NA
DNA: TGTGCCAGCAGCGGAGGGACACCTAACGTAAACTATGGCTACACCTTC; CDR3: CASSGGTPNVNYGYTF; V: TRBV7-6; J: TRBJ1-2; size: NA; D: NA
DNA: TGTGCCATCAGAGCCAGTCCGGCAGGGTACTATGGCTACACCTTC; CDR3: CAIRASPAGYYGYTF; V: TRBV10-3; J: TRBJ1-2; size: NA; D: NA
DNA: TGTGCCAGCAGTGGCCGGACAGCTTATCAGCCCCAGCATTTT; CDR3: CASSGRTAYQPQHF; V: TRBV6-5; J: TRBJ1-5; size: NA; D: NA
DNA: TGTGCCAGCAGCGACGAAAGGCCCGTAAATGAAAAACTGTTTTTT; CDR3: CASSDERPVNEKLFF; V: TRBV28; J: TRBJ1-4; size: NA; D: NA
DNA: TGTGCCAGCAGCGATTGGACTAGCAGCTACAATGAGCAGTTCTTC; CDR3: CASSDWTSSYNEQFF; V: TRBV7-9; J: TRBJ2-1; size: NA; D: TRBD2
DNA: TGTGCCACCAGCAGAGATTCAGGGCTAAATGAAAAACTGTTTTTT; CDR3: CATSRDSGLNEKLFF; V: TRBV15; J: TRBJ1-4; size: NA; D: NA
DNA: TGTGCCAGTAGTATAGCCGGCAGGTACAATGAGCAGTTCTTC; CDR3: CASSIAGRYNEQFF; V: TRBV19; J: TRBJ2-1; size: NA; D: NA
DNA: TGTGCCAGCAGCTTAGTGTGGGCGCTAGCGGGAGTTGGAGATACGCAGTATTTT; CDR3: CASSLVWALAGVGDTQYF; V: TRBV7-2; J: TRBJ2-3; size: NA; D: TRBD2
DNA: TGTGCCAGCAGTCACCCTAATGAAAAACTGTTTTTT; CDR3: CASSHPNEKLFF; V: TRBV27; J: TRBJ1-4; size: NA; D: NA
DNA: TGTGCCAGCAGGGGCGGCGGAGAAGCTTTCTTT; CDR3: CASRGGGEAFF; V: TRBV25-1; J: TRBJ1-1; size: NA; D: NA
DNA: TGTGCCAGCAGTTACCTAAGGGTAGGGGAGCAGTACTTC; CDR3: CASSYLRVGEQYF; V: TRBV6-5; J: TRBJ2-7; size: NA; D: NA
DNA: TGTGCCAGCAGTGAAGCGCGGACGCCCAATGGGGCACTGTTTTTT; CDR3: CASSEARTPNGALFF; V: TRBV2; J: TRBJ1-4; size: NA; D: NA
DNA: TGCGCCAGCAGCTTTCGACGGGGGGTTACAGATACGCAGTATTTT; CDR3: CASSFRRGVTDTQYF; V: TRBV5-1; J: TRBJ2-3; size: NA; D: TRBD2
DNA: TGTGCCAGCGGCCACTTCAGGGGAGGAAACACCATATATTTT; CDR3: CASGHFRGGNTIYF; V: TRBV11-2; J: TRBJ1-3; size: NA; D: NA
DNA: TGTGCCAGCAGTGTATTTCTGGGCCAGTCCTCCTACGAGCAGTACTTC; CDR3: CASSVFLGQSSYEQYF; V: TRBV6-1; J: TRBJ2-7; size: NA; D: NA
DNA: TGTGCCAGCATGGGCAGGGGGAATGAAAAACTGTTTTTT; CDR3: CASMGRGNEKLFF; V: TRBV6-1; J: TRBJ1-4; size: NA; D: TRBD1
DNA: TGTGCCAGCTCACCATTGGGGGGTGAGGAGCAGTACTTC; CDR3: CASSPLGGEEQYF; V: TRBV18; J: TRBJ2-7; size: NA; D: NA
DNA: TGTGCCAGCAGCGTAGAGCCGGGACAGAGTTACGAGCAGTACTTC; CDR3: CASSVEPGQSYEQYF; V: TRBV9; J: TRBJ2-7; size: NA; D: TRBD1
DNA: TGCGCCAGCAGATCGTCAGGGACCTACGAGCAGTACTTC; CDR3: CASRSSGTYEQYF; V: TRBV10-2; J: TRBJ2-7; size: once; D: NA
DNA: TGTGCCATCAGTGTCGGGGGGGACACTGAAGCTTTCTTT; CDR3: CAISVGGDTEAFF; V: TRBV10-3; J: TRBJ1-1; size: once; D: NA
DNA: TGTGCCAGCAGTGAAGAAGAGCGAGTCTACAATGAGCAGTTCTTC; CDR3: CASSEEERVYNEQFF; V: TRBV2; J: TRBJ2-1; size: once; D: NA
DNA: TGTGCCAGCTCGCCGGGACAGGGGACCTACGAGCAGTACTTC; CDR3: CASSPGQGTYEQYF; V: TRBV11-3; J: TRBJ2-7; size: NA; D: TRBD1
DNA: TGCAGCGTTGTCCTCGAGGACACTGAAGCTTTCTTT; CDR3: CSVVLEDTEAFF; V: TRBV29-1; J: TRBJ1-1; size: NA; D: NA
DNA: TGTGCCAGCAGCTTAGATCGGGCTGAAGCTTTCTTT; CDR3: CASSLDRAEAFF; V: TRBV11-2; J: TRBJ1-1; size: NA; D: NA
DNA: TGTGCCACCAGCAGACAGGGTGAGACCCAGTACTTC; CDR3: CATSRQGETQYF; V: TRBV15; J: TRBJ2-5; size: NA; D: NA
DNA: TGTGCCAGCACCGCCCAGAGGGAGCCCCAGCATTTT; CDR3: CASTAQREPQHF; V: TRBV28; J: TRBJ1-5; size: NA; D: NA
DNA: TGTGCCAGCGGTTACATAGCGGGAGAAAATTCGTTT; CDR3: CASGYIAGENSF; V: TRBV2; J: TRBJ2-3; size: NA; D: TRBD2
DNA: TGTGCCAGCAGCTTAGTCGGAGGGGGGGTCTACGAGCAGTACTTC; CDR3: CASSLVGGGVYEQYF; V: TRBV7-2; J: TRBJ2-7; size: NA; D: NA
DNA: TGTGCCAGCAGGATACAGGGTTACACTGAAGCTTTCTTT; CDR3: CASRIQGYTEAFF; V: TRBV11-2; J: TRBJ1-1; size: NA; D: NA
DNA: TGCGCCAGCAGCTGGGGGACAGGGGGCAACACTGAAGCTTTCTTT; CDR3: CASSWGTGGNTEAFF; V: TRBV5-1; J: TRBJ1-1; size: NA; D: TRBD1